The 26 T cell receptor beta chains given below trace back to one sample, sequenced in a study of cytomegalovirus exposure and HLA in healthy donors. Use of 60 Vbeta and 13 Jbeta primers characterized the PCR. Profiling relied on immunoSEQ multiplex PCR, and the TCRdb table lists in-frame clones only, not all of them. The table records under 200,000 clones, roughly 80% of them present only once. What was sequenced was PBMCs. The receptor set was obtained from a man aged 18 to 35 in good health and CMV-seronegative.

The chain combines TRBV6-1 with TRBJ2-1, with TRBD2 as a possible D gene (5 bases). The CDR3 extends over 15 amino acids. Germline V lookup: CDR1 MNHNS, CDR2 SASEGT. Trimming left V 6 bases short and J 2 bases short, with 14 bases between. CDR3 nucleotide sequence: TGTGCCAGCAGGCGATCCCTAGCCGCCTACAATGAGCAGTTCTTC. Translated: CASRRSLAAYNEQFF.

This clone was seen only a few times. The genes are TRBV14 and TRBJ2-3, with a tentative D call TRBD1 (6 bases). The CDR3 runs 15 residues. Germline CDR1 is SGHDN and CDR2 is FVKESK. V gave up 4 bases and J gave up 7 bases, with 18 bases separating them. The CDR3 reads CASSPAGLRGNTQYF. CDR3 sequence (DNA): TGTGCCAGCAGCCCCGCCGGTCTTAGGGGGAATACGCAGTATTTT.

This clone was observed a handful of times. The rearrangement uses TRBV18 and TRBJ2-3, with 7 bases that match TRBD1. This CDR3 has 14 amino acids. V gave up 3 bases and J gave up 4 bases; unmatched junction bases: 4. The germline V gene has CDR1 KGHSH and CDR2 LQKENI. The CDR3: CASSPGQSADTQYF. Written as DNA, the CDR3 is TGTGCCAGCTCACCGGGACAGTCGGCAGATACGCAGTATTTT. Combining the CDR3 with reference TRBV18 and TRBJ2-3 gives the whole variable domain NAGVMQNPRHLVRRRGQEARLRCSPMKGHSHVYWYRQLPEEGLKFMVYLQKENIIDESGMPKERFSAEFPKEGPSILRIQQVVRGDSAAYFCASSPGQSADTQYFGPGTRLTVL.

The DNA of the CDR3 is TGTGCCTGTCAGGGCACCGGGGAGCTGTTTTTT. This sequence encodes CACQGTGELFF. The chain employs TRBV30 and TRBJ2-2, with a tentative D call TRBD1 (5 bases). CDR1 is GTSNPN and CDR2 is SVGIG in the germline V gene (reference sequence). CDR3 length equals 11 residues. Trimming shortened V by 6 bases and J by 4 bases, and 6 bases separated the two germline ends.

V gene TRBV19 combines with J gene TRBJ1-1, with D maybe TRBD1 (6 bases). The CDR3 length is 15 residues. Trimming left V 5 bases short and J 1 base short, with 14 bases between. The germline V gene encodes CDR1 LNHDA and CDR2 SQIVND (reference sequence). In DNA form, the CDR3 reads TGTGCCAGTAGTCTGAACGGGGGGGCGAACACTGAAGCTTTCTTT. It is translated as CASSLNGGANTEAFF.

V is TRBV7-9 and J is TRBJ1-2, with 9 positions matching TRBD1. Germline CDR1 and CDR2: SEHNR and FQNEAQ (reference sequence). Trimming removed 5 bases from V and 6 bases from J; junction bases left unmatched: 10. This CDR3 comprises 15 residues. The CDR3: CASSPITGGRDGYTF. The CDR3 coding sequence is TGTGCCAGCAGCCCCATAACAGGGGGCCGTGATGGCTACACCTTC.

The V call is TRBV6-5, the J call TRBJ2-3, with D perhaps matching TRBD2 (6 bases). V was shortened by 4 bases and J by 1 base, with 9 bases between the two germline ends. The germline V gene has CDR1 MNHEY and CDR2 SVGAGI. This CDR3 spans 14 amino acids. In DNA, the CDR3 is TGTGCCAGCAGTTGGGGGGTGGGCACAGATACGCAGTATTTT. This encodes CASSWGVGTDTQYF.

This chain uses TRBV7-2 with TRBJ2-3; 8 bases are shared with TRBD2. The germline gives CDR1 SGHTA, CDR2 FQGNSA. The V segment lost 5 bases and the J segment 3 bases; nucleotides outside the gene matches: 13. This CDR3 is built from 17 residues. CDR3 in DNA: TGTGCCAGCAGCCGAAACTACGACTCTAGCGGGACAGATACGCAGTATTTT. Amino acid sequence: CASSRNYDSSGTDTQYF.

This clone was observed a few times. This chain joins TRBV7-9 and TRBJ1-1; the D gene is possibly TRBD1 (5 bases). Deletions cut 8 bases from V and 6 bases from J, with 10 bases between. Germline-derived CDR1 and CDR2 are SEHNR and FQNEAQ (reference sequence). The CDR3 runs to 11 residues. CDR3 amino acids: CASSGGAEAFF. The CDR3 region has the DNA TGTGCCAGCTCCGGAGGGGCTGAAGCTTTCTTT.

This rearrangement joins TRBV13 to TRBJ2-3; D gene uncertain. V lost 0 bases, J lost 2 bases, and 9 bases lay in between. CDR3 length: 15 amino acids. Looked up from germline, CDR1 is PRHDT and CDR2 is FYEKMQ (reference sequence). Here the CDR3 reads CASSLGPSFTDTQYF. The CDR3 region has the DNA TGTGCCAGCAGCTTAGGTCCGTCGTTCACAGATACGCAGTATTTT.

The gene calls are TRBV7-6 and TRBJ2-5; 7 nucleotides match TRBD1. Germline V lookup: CDR1 SGHVS, CDR2 FNYEAQ. Trimming cost V 5 bases and J 1 base; bases outside gene matches: 7. The CDR3 consists of 15 residues. The CDR3 reads CASSQRQGLQETQYF. The CDR3 DNA reads TGTGCCAGCAGCCAAAGACAGGGTCTCCAAGAGACCCAGTACTTC.

The J gene is TRBJ2-2, the V gene TRBV5-4; TRBD1 agrees at 9 bases. J lost 6 bases, V lost 5 bases, and 11 bases had no gene match. The V gene's germline CDR1 is SGHNT and CDR2 YYREEE (reference sequence). The CDR3 contains 16 residues. The DNA for the CDR3 is TGTGCCAGCAGTCATCCCGGGGGACAGGGTCCCGGGGAGCTGTTTTTT. Its protein is CASSHPGGQGPGELFF.

The V gene is TRBV28, the J gene TRBJ1-2; TRBD1 aligns across 7 bases. This CDR3 contains 15 residues. Germline CDR1 MDHEN, CDR2 SYDVKM. V gave up 2 bases and J gave up 0 bases; unmatched junction bases: 3. This chain's CDR3 is CASSLGQGANYGYTF. CDR3 DNA sequence: TGTGCCAGCAGTTTAGGGCAGGGGGCTAACTATGGCTACACCTTC.

This chain connects TRBV12-5 to TRBJ2-2, with 12 nucleotides matching TRBD1. CDR1 LGHNT and CDR2 FRNRAP come from the germline V gene. This CDR3 has 17 amino acids. V was pared by 6 bases and J by 1 base, with 6 bases of the junction left unmatched. Here the CDR3 DNA reads TGTGCTAGTGGCCGGGGACAGGGGGCGGTGAACACCGGGGAGCTGTTTTTT. It translates to CASGRGQGAVNTGELFF.

The genes are TRBV25-1 and TRBJ1-1; D gene uncertain. The germline V gene has CDR1 MGHDK and CDR2 SYGVNS. Trimming left V 3 bases short and J 13 bases short, with 15 bases between. This CDR3 spans 12 amino acids. The CDR3 loop is CASSDEGLAGFF. Written as DNA, the CDR3 is TGTGCCAGCAGTGACGAAGGCCTAGCAGGTTTCTTT.

The chain links TRBV11-2 to TRBJ1-1; maybe TRBD1 (5 bases). V was pared by 5 bases and J by 0 bases, with 19 bases between. Germline V CDR1 and CDR2: SGHAT, FQNNGV. This CDR3 spans 17 amino acids. The CDR3 DNA sequence: TGTGCCAGCAGCCCAGACAAAGGGGTCCCCATGAACACTGAAGCTTTCTTT. This translates into CASSPDKGVPMNTEAFF.

The rearrangement joins TRBV7-2 to TRBJ2-7; the D gene is possibly TRBD1 (6 bases). Germline CDR1 is SGHTA and CDR2 is FQGNSA. V gave up 5 bases and J gave up 2 bases, with 16 bases separating them. The CDR3 contains 15 residues. As DNA, the CDR3 is TGTGCCAGCAGCCACCCCAAGGACAGTGCCTACGAGCAGTACTTC. Translating gives CASSHPKDSAYEQYF.

DNA of the CDR3: TGTGCCAGCAGCCCGGACAGGCTTGGAGGGCAGTTCTTC. It codes for CASSPDRLGGQFF. The rearrangement uses TRBV5-8 and TRBJ2-1; 7 bases fit TRBD1. This CDR3 comprises 13 residues. Trimming took 4 bases from V and 12 from J; bases not matched to a gene: 10. CDR1 SGHTS and CDR2 YDEGEE come from the germline V gene.

The chain recombines TRBV4-3 with TRBJ2-1, with 10 bases identical to TRBD2. From germline, CDR1 is LGHNA and CDR2 YSLEER. The CDR3 length is 15 residues. V dropped 1 base and J dropped 8; count of bases not matched to a gene: 5. For the CDR3, the DNA is TGCGCCAGCAGCCAAGGAGGGACTAGCGCGCATGAGCAGTTCTTC. Protein product: CASSQGGTSAHEQFF.

This rearrangement joins TRBV20-1 to TRBJ2-7, with 8 positions matching TRBD1. The CDR3 is made up of 11 amino acids. The ends lost 5 bases at V and 6 bases at J; junction bases unmatched: 3. Germline V gene lookup returns CDR1 DFQATT and CDR2 SNEGSKA (reference sequence). Written as DNA, the CDR3 is TGCAGTGCTCTCGACAGGGGCGAGCAGTACTTC. Protein product: CSALDRGEQYF.

The rearrangement joins TRBV9 to TRBJ2-7; D may be TRBD1 (6 bases). V shed 0 bases and J shed 3 bases, with 10 bases lying between them. In germline, CDR1 is SGDLS, CDR2 YYNGEE. This CDR3 contains 14 residues. CDR3 sequence (DNA): TGTGCCAGCAGCGTAGTCGAAGGGGGCTACGAGCAGTACTTC. This sequence encodes CASSVVEGGYEQYF.

The chain couples TRBV27 to TRBJ1-2, with 7 nucleotides matching TRBD1. V dropped 4 bases and J dropped 8; count of bases not matched to a gene: 10. The CDR3 loop spans 14 amino acids. Germline loops: CDR1 MNHEY, CDR2 SMNVEV (reference sequence). CDR3 in amino acids: CASSSTGVLYGYTF. In DNA form, the CDR3 reads TGTGCCAGCAGTTCTACAGGGGTCCTTTACGGCTACACCTTC.

This clone was observed a few times. The rearrangement links TRBV6-5 to TRBJ2-2; D is unresolved. V was shortened by 7 bases and J by 1 base, with 10 bases between the two germline ends. The CDR3 sequence is 14 residues long. Germline V lookup: CDR1 MNHEY, CDR2 SVGAGI. This CDR3 is CASTLSGNTGELFF. The CDR3 DNA sequence: TGTGCCAGCACCCTCTCAGGGAACACCGGGGAGCTGTTTTTT.

There are a few counts of this clone. This rearrangement joins TRBV6-6 to TRBJ2-7; D remains ambiguous. This CDR3 is 16 amino acids long. V dropped 3 bases and J dropped 9 bases, with 24 bases sitting between them. Germline values: CDR1 MNHNY, CDR2 SVGAGI (reference sequence). CDR3 sequence (DNA): TGTGCCAGCAGTTATGAGAATGCCGGTGGTCCCTCGGGGCAGTACTTC. Amino acid sequence: CASSYENAGGPSGQYF.

The chain carries TRBV9 and TRBJ2-1, with 14 bases that match TRBD2. The CDR3 totals 14 residues. V was clipped by 3 bases and J by 7 bases; unmatched bases: 0. CDR1 and CDR2 from the germline V gene are SGDLS and YYNGEE. CDR3 region: CASSGTSGRNEQFF. CDR3 DNA sequence: TGTGCCAGCAGCGGGACTAGCGGGAGGAATGAGCAGTTCTTC.

The V call is TRBV4-1, the J call TRBJ2-7; TRBD2 matches at 7 bases. CDR3 size: 16 residues. V dropped 1 base and J dropped 3; count of bases not matched to a gene: 9. Germline V gene sequence: CDR1 MGHRA, CDR2 YSYEKL. The CDR3: CASSQVVTLAVYEQYF. The CDR3 nucleotides read TGCGCCAGCAGCCAAGTAGTAACGCTAGCGGTCTACGAGCAGTACTTC.